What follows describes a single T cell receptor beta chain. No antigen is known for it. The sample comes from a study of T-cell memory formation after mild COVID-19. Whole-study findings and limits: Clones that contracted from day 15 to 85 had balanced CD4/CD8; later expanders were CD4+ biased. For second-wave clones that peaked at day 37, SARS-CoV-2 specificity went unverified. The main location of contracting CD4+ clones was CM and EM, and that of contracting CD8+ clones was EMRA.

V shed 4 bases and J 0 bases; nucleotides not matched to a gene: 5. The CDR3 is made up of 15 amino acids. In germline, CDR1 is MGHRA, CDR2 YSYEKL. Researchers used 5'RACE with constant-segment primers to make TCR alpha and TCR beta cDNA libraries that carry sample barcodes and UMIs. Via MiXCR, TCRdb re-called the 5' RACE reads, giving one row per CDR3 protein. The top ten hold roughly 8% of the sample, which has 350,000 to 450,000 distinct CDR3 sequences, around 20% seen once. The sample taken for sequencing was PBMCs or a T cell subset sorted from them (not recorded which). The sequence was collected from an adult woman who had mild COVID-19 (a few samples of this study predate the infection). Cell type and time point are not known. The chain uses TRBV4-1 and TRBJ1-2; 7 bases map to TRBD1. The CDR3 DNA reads TGCGCCAGCAGCCCAGGGGGGACAGCTAACTATGGCTACACCTTC. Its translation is CASSPGGTANYGYTF.